Following are 25 T cell receptor beta chains from one sample sequenced in a study of human T cells and chemical hapten exposure. The time point: patch test 2, 6 weeks after DPC sensitization. Documented treatment: therapeutic diphenylcyclopropenone sensitization with weekly scalp DPC. TCRdb used MiXCR to reprocess the RACE reads, holding one entry per CDR3 protein. The sample lists more than 75,000 distinct CDR3 sequences, about 10% occurring once. Sequences were derived from whole blood, sampled in connection with sensitization to the hapten diphenylcyclopropenone (DPC). These receptors originate from a woman in her twenties or thirties with alopecia areata. Some clones in this sample may be carry-over from other donors' samples.

This chain uses TRBV12-3 or TRBV12-4 with TRBJ2-2; 10 nucleotides align to TRBD2. Trimming removed 6 bases from V and 1 base from J; junction bases left unmatched: 5. The CDR3 is 16 residues long. CDR3 protein: CASSSRLAGNTGELFF. As DNA, the CDR3 is TGTGCCAGCAGCTCCAGACTAGCGGGGAACACCGGGGAGCTGTTTTTT.

At least ten counts were recorded for this clonotype. V is TRBV21-1 and J is TRBJ2-7. TRBV21-1 is given as a pseudogene. This CDR3 is built from 12 residues. This CDR3 reads CASSKEGYEQYF. The CDR3 DNA follows: TGTGCCAGCAGCAAAGAAGGGTACGAGCAGTACTTC.

This clonotype was recorded many times. DNA of the CDR3: TGTGCCAGCAGCCAAGGCTTGTCACGGGCTAACTATGGCTACACCTTC. Residues: CASSQGLSRANYGYTF. The chain joins TRBV4-2 to TRBJ1-2; the D is unclear. This CDR3 is 16 amino acids long. Germline-derived CDR1 and CDR2 are LGHNA and YNFKEQ. Trimming cost V 1 base and J 0 bases, with 12 bases left between them.

CDR3 residues: CASSPRGDGELFF. Here the CDR3 DNA reads TGTGCCAGCAGCCCCCGTGGGGACGGGGAGCTGTTTTTT. The chain couples TRBV7-9 to TRBJ2-2; D not certain. The CDR3 runs to 13 residues. Per the germline V gene, CDR1 is SEHNR and CDR2 is FQNEAQ (reference sequence). Between the trimmed V and J ends, which lost 5 bases and 7 bases, there was a span of 11 bases.

V gene TRBV12-3 or TRBV12-4 combines with J gene TRBJ2-1; no clear D. V lost 3 bases and J 5 bases, leaving 11 bases between the germline ends. The CDR3 extends over 14 amino acids. CDR3 in DNA: TGTGCCAGCAGTTTGGCTAGAGTTCACAATGAGCAGTTCTTC. Protein sequence: CASSLARVHNEQFF.

This clonotype was recorded many times. The V call is TRBV5-1, the J call TRBJ1-2; the D is unclear. The CDR3 is 13 residues long. Per germline, CDR1 SGHRS and CDR2 YFSETQ. V shed 5 bases and J shed 6 bases, with 14 bases lying between them. The chain's CDR3 is CASSVRRGDGYTF. The CDR3 DNA follows: TGCGCCAGCAGTGTGAGAAGAGGCGATGGCTACACCTTC.

This clonotype was picked up many times. V is TRBV7-8 and J is TRBJ1-5; D is ambiguous. Trimming cost V 5 bases and J 6 bases, with 11 bases left between them. The length of the CDR3 is 13 residues. The germline CDR1 and CDR2 sequences are SGHVS and FQNEAQ. The CDR3 DNA reads as TGTGCCAGCAGCATGCTCTTGACTCAGCCCCAGCATTTT. This gives the protein CASSMLLTQPQHF. Complete variable domain (other parts from reference TRBV7-8 and TRBJ1-5): GAGVSQSPRYKVAKRGQDVALRCDPISGHVSLFWYQQALGQGPEFLTYFQNEAQLDKSGLPSDRFFAERPEGSVSTLKIQRTQQEDSAVYLCASSMLLTQPQHFGDGTRLSIL.

This clonotype appeared many times. This chain links TRBV5-6 with TRBJ2-1; 8 bases line up with TRBD2. J was trimmed by 6 bases and V by 1 base; bases with no gene match: 3. Per germline, CDR1 SGHDT and CDR2 YYEEEE. CDR3 length: 14 amino acids. The CDR3 loop is CASSLPGTSNEQFF. The CDR3 coding sequence is TGTGCCAGCAGCTTGCCGGGGACTAGCAATGAGCAGTTCTTC.

V is TRBV20-1 and J is TRBJ2-7; 7 bases line up with TRBD1. The CDR3 totals 13 residues. With 1 base clipped from V and 2 bases from J, the junction kept 2 bases outside the gene matches. Germline loops: CDR1 DFQATT, CDR2 SNEGSKA (reference sequence). Here the CDR3 reads CSARVDRAYEQYF. The CDR3 coding sequence is TGCAGTGCTAGAGTAGACAGGGCCTACGAGCAGTACTTC.

This chain links TRBV7-2 with TRBJ2-1, with 9 nucleotides matching TRBD2. Trimming at V came to 0 bases and at J to 9 bases, leaving 9 bases not matched to a gene. The CDR3 sequence is 16 residues long. Germline-derived CDR1 and CDR2 are SGHTA and FQGNSA. DNA of the CDR3: TGTGCCAGCAGCTTAGCGGGGCTAGCGGGAAGGCGTGAGCAGTTCTTC. This codes for CASSLAGLAGRREQFF.

This clonotype was detected ten times or more. This chain joins TRBV20-1 and TRBJ2-2; D ambiguous. This CDR3 has 12 amino acids. V was clipped by 4 bases and J by 3 bases, with 6 bases between them. CDR1 and CDR2 from the germline V gene are DFQATT and SNEGSKA (reference sequence). The DNA for the CDR3 is TGCAGTGCTAAGACGGACACCGGGGAGCTGTTTTTT. Translating it yields CSAKTDTGELFF.

This clonotype was observed at least ten times. V usage is TRBV3-1 and J usage is TRBJ2-1, with 9 bases that match TRBD2. The CDR3 spans 15 residues. V was pared by 1 base and J by 4 bases, with 2 bases of the junction left unmatched. Germline V gives CDR1 LGHDT, CDR2 YNNKEL (reference sequence). The CDR3 loop is CASSQGTSDYNEQFF. CDR3 nucleotides: TGTGCCAGCAGCCAAGGGACTAGCGATTACAATGAGCAGTTCTTC.

This clonotype was recorded at least ten times. This sequence joins TRBV30 and TRBJ1-6; maybe TRBD1 (5 bases). The CDR3 has 14 residues. V was clipped by 3 bases and J by 3 bases, with 9 bases between them. The V gene's germline CDR1 is GTSNPN and CDR2 SVGIG (reference sequence). CDR3: CAWSPGDYNSPLHF. The CDR3 bases are TGTGCCTGGAGCCCGGGGGACTATAATTCACCCCTCCACTTT.

This clonotype was counted many times. This chain connects TRBV29-1 to TRBJ1-1; 8 bases are a match to TRBD1. Germline CDR1 reads SQVTM; CDR2 reads ANQGSEA. J was trimmed by 5 bases and V by 1 base; bases with no gene match: 6. There are 14 residues in the CDR3. CDR3 nucleotides: TGCAGCGTTGAAGGTTTGAGACAGGGGACTGAAGCTTTCTTT. Amino acid sequence: CSVEGLRQGTEAFF.

This rearrangement joins TRBV6-1 to TRBJ1-4; D possibly corresponds to TRBD1 (6 bases). V dropped 3 bases and J dropped 5 bases, with 10 bases sitting between them. CDR3 size: 14 residues. CDR1 is MNHNS and CDR2 is SASEGT in the germline V gene. In nucleotides, the CDR3 is TGTGCCAGCAGTGAGGATCAGGGGAATGAAAAACTGTTTTTT. Translated, it gives CASSEDQGNEKLFF.

This clonotype has ten or more counts. V usage is TRBV3-1 and J usage is TRBJ2-7; a possible D gene is TRBD1 (6 bases). The V end was cut by 1 base, the J end by 2 bases, with 6 bases between. The CDR3 has 13 residues. Germline assignment: CDR1 LGHDT and CDR2 YNNKEL (reference sequence). The CDR3 reads CASSQGDTYEQYF. CDR3 in DNA: TGTGCCAGCAGCCAAGGGGACACCTACGAGCAGTACTTC.

The genes are TRBV30 and TRBJ1-1, with TRBD1 as a possible D gene (5 bases). Germline lookup yields CDR1 GTSNPN and CDR2 SVGIG (reference sequence). The CDR3 is 12 amino acids. V was trimmed by 5 bases and J by 3 bases, leaving 10 bases between them. The CDR3 coding sequence is TGTGCCTGGGGTGACAGCGACACTGAAGCTTTCTTT. Translated, it gives CAWGDSDTEAFF.

The chain couples TRBV12-5 to TRBJ2-1; D remains unclear. There are 13 residues in the CDR3. V was shortened by 6 bases and J by 0 bases, with 6 bases between the two germline ends. The germline gives CDR1 LGHNT, CDR2 FRNRAP. The CDR3 sequence: CASGSPSYNEQFF. The CDR3 coding sequence is TGTGCTAGTGGGTCACCCTCCTACAATGAGCAGTTCTTC. The variable domain in full, completed from reference TRBV12-5 and TRBJ2-1, reads DARVTQTPRHKVTEMGQEVTMRCQPILGHNTVFWYRQTMMQGLELLAYFRNRAPLDDSGMPKDRFSAEMPDATLATLKIQPSEPRDSAVYFCASGSPSYNEQFFGPGTRLTVL.

The gene calls are TRBV7-2 and TRBJ1-5; perhaps TRBD1 as D (5 bases). V was shortened by 5 bases and J by 1 base, with 18 bases between the two germline ends. The CDR3 has 17 amino acids. The germline V gene encodes CDR1 SGHTA and CDR2 FQGNSA. The CDR3, as DNA: TGTGCCAGCAGCCATAGCGTGTGGGGCGGGAGCAATCAGCCCCAGCATTTT. It encodes CASSHSVWGGSNQPQHF.

This clonotype was observed many times. The rearrangement joins TRBV6-2 or TRBV6-3 to TRBJ2-6, with D possibly being TRBD1 (5 bases). Trimming removed 6 bases at V and 0 bases at J, with 18 bases between. The germline gives CDR1 MNHEY, CDR2 SVGEGT. This CDR3 has 18 amino acids. The CDR3 DNA reads as TGTGCCAGCAGGCCCCCCACAGGCGAAAGCTCTGGGGCCAACGTCCTGACTTTC. Its protein product is CASRPPTGESSGANVLTF.

This clonotype was picked up many times. V is TRBV28 and J is TRBJ1-6; the D gene is possibly TRBD1 (6 bases). The CDR3 runs to 14 residues. Trimming removed 6 bases at V and 5 bases at J, with 11 bases between. CDR1 is MDHEN and CDR2 is SYDVKM in the germline V gene. DNA of the CDR3: TGTGCCAGCAGAACAGGGTTTGATAATTCACCCCTCCACTTT. Its translation is CASRTGFDNSPLHF.

V is TRBV9 and J is TRBJ2-1; no definite D call. Germline CDR1 is SGDLS and CDR2 is YYNGEE. The V and J ends lost 3 bases and 5 bases respectively, with 12 bases between them. The CDR3 totals 14 residues. CDR3 amino acids: CASSGSGRDNEQFF. Written as DNA, the CDR3 is TGTGCCAGCAGCGGATCAGGACGGGACAATGAGCAGTTCTTC.

The sample holds a few counts of this clonotype. V and J are TRBV6-2 or TRBV6-3 and TRBJ1-4; D perhaps matches TRBD1 (5 bases). V dropped 0 bases and J dropped 3 bases, with 14 bases sitting between them. The CDR3 is made up of 17 amino acids. Germline CDR1 MNHEY, CDR2 SVGEGT. This chain's CDR3 is CASSYSYGHRSNEKLFF. The CDR3 DNA reads as TGTGCCAGCAGTTACTCCTACGGACATCGGTCTAATGAAAAACTGTTTTTT.

This clonotype was detected ten times or more. This chain joins TRBV20-1 and TRBJ1-6; D is undetermined. The CDR3 has 13 amino acids. V was shortened by 1 base and J by 10 bases, with 11 bases between the two germline ends. Germline V CDR1 and CDR2: DFQATT, SNEGSKA (reference sequence). The CDR3 coding sequence is TGCAGTGCTAGAGTTCCAGGCTCCTCACCCCTCCACTTT. It codes for CSARVPGSSPLHF.

This clonotype was observed many times. This chain links TRBV9 with TRBJ2-1; D is tentatively TRBD1 or TRBD2 (6 bases each). This CDR3 contains 16 residues. Germline V gives CDR1 SGDLS, CDR2 YYNGEE. V lost 6 bases, J lost 2 bases, and 18 bases lay in between. The CDR3 DNA is TGTGCCAGCACCTTCACGGTGGGGGGCCCCTACAATGAGCAGTTCTTC. Translated, it gives CASTFTVGGPYNEQFF. The full variable domain, completed using reference TRBV9 and TRBJ2-1, is DSGVTQTPKHLITATGQRVTLRCSPRSGDLSVYWYQQSLDQGLQFLIQYYNGEERAKGNILERFSAQQFPDLHSELNLSSLELGDSALYFCASTFTVGGPYNEQFFGPGTRLTVL.